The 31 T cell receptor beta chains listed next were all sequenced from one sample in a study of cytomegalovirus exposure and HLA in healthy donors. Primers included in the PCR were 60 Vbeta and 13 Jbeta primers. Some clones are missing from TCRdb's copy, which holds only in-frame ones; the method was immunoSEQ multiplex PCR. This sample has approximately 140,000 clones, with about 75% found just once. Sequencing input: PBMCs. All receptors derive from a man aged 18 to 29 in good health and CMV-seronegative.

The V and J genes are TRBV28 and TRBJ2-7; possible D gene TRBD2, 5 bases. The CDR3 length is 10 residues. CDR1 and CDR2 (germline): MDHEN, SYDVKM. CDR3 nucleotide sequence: TGTGCTAGCGCGGGTTACGAGCAGTACTTC. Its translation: CASAGYEQYF. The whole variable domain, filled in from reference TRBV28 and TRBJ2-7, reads DVKVTQSSRYLVKRTGEKVFLECVQDMDHENMFWYRQDPGLGLRLIYFSYDVKMKEKGDIPEGYSVSREKKERFSLILESASTNQTSMYLCASAGYEQYFGPGTRLTVT.

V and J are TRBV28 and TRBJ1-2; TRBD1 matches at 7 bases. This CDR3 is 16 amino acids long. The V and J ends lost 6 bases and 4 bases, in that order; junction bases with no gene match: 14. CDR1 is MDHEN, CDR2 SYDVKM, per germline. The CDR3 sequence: CASRHMAATGTYGYTF. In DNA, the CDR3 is TGTGCCAGCAGACATATGGCCGCGACAGGGACCTATGGCTACACCTTC.

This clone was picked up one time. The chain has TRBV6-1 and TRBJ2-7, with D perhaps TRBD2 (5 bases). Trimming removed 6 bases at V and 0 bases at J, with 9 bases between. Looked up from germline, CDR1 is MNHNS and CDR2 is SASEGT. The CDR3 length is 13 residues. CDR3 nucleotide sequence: TGTGCCAGCAGAGTTACTAGCTCCTACGAGCAGTACTTC. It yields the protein CASRVTSSYEQYF.

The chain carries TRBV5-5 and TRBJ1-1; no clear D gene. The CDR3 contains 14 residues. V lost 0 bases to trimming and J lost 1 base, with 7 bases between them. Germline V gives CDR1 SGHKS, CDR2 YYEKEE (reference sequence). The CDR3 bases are TGTGCCAGCAGCTTGGTTGCCGGGAACACTGAAGCTTTCTTT. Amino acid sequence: CASSLVAGNTEAFF.

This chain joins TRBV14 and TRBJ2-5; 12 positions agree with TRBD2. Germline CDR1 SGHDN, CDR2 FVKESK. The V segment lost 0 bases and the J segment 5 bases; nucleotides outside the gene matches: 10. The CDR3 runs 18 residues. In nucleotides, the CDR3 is TGTGCCAGCAGCCAAGAAAGACTAGCGGGGGACCCGGGGGAGACCCAGTACTTC. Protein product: CASSQERLAGDPGETQYF.

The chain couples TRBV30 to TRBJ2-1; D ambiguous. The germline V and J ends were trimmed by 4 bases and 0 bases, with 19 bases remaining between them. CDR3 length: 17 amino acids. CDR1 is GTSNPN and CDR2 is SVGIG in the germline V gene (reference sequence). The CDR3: CAWKARSPSSSYNEQFF. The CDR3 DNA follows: TGTGCCTGGAAAGCAAGAAGCCCCTCTAGCTCCTACAATGAGCAGTTCTTC.

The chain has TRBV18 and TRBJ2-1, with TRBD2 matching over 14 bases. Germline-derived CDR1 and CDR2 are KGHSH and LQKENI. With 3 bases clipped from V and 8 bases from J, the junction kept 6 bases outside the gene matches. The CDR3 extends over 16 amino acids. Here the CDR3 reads CASSPPGLAGADEQFF. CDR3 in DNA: TGTGCCAGCTCACCCCCGGGACTAGCGGGAGCGGATGAGCAGTTCTTC.

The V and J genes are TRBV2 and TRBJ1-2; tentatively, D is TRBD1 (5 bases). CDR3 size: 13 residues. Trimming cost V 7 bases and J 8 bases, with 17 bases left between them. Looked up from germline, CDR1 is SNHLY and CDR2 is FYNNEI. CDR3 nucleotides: TGTGCCAGCATCCTAAGGGCAGGGTACGGCTACACCTTC. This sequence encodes CASILRAGYGYTF.

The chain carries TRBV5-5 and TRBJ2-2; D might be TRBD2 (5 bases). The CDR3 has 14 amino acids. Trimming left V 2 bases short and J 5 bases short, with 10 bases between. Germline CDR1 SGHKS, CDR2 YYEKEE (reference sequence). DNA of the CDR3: TGTGCCAGCAGCTTTGGACGAGGGACCGGGGAGCTGTTTTTT. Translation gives CASSFGRGTGELFF.

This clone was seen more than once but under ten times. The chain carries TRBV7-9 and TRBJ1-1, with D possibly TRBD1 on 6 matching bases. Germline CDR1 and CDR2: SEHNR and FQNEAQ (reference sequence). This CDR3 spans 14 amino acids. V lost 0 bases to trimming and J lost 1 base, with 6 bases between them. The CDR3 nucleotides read TGTGCCAGCAGCTTAGCGGGGGCGAACACTGAAGCTTTCTTT. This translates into CASSLAGANTEAFF.

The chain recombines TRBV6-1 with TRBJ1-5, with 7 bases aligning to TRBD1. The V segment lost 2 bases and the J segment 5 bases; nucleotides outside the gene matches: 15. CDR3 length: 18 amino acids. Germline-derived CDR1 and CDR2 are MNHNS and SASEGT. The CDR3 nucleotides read TGTGCCAGCAGTGAACTCGGACAGGAATGGGTCCCAGATCAGCCCCAGCATTTT. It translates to CASSELGQEWVPDQPQHF.

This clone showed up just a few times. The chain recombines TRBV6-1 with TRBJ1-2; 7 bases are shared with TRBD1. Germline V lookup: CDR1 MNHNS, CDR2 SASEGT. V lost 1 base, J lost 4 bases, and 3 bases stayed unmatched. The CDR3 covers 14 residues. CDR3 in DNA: TGTGCCAGCAGTGAAGACAGGGGAGGCTATGGCTACACCTTC. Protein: CASSEDRGGYGYTF.

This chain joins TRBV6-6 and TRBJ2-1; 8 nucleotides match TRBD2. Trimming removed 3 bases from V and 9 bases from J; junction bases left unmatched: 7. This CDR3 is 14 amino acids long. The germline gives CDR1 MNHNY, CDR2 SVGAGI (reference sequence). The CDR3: CASSYSLAGREQFF. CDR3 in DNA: TGTGCCAGCAGTTATAGTCTAGCGGGCCGTGAGCAGTTCTTC.

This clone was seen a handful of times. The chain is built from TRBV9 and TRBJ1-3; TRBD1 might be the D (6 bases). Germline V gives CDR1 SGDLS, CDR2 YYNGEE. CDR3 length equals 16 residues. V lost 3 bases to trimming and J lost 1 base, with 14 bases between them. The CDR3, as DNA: TGTGCCAGCAGCGCGATGGGAGGGGGGTCTGGAAACACCATATATTTT. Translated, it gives CASSAMGGGSGNTIYF.

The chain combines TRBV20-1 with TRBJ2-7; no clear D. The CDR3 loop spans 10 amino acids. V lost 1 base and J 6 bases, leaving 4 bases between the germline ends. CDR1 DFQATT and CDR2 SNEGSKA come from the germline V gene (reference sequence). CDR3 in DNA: TGCAGTGCTAGAGCGGGCGAGCAGTACTTC. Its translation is CSARAGEQYF.

The CDR3 sequence is CASSARGKAFF. The CDR3 DNA reads TGTGCCAGCAGCGCCAGGGGCAAAGCTTTCTTT. The chain combines TRBV14 with TRBJ1-1, with D perhaps matching TRBD1 (6 bases). Trimming took 5 bases from V and 9 from J, leaving 10 bases between them. Germline CDR1 and CDR2: SGHDN and FVKESK. This CDR3 has 11 amino acids.

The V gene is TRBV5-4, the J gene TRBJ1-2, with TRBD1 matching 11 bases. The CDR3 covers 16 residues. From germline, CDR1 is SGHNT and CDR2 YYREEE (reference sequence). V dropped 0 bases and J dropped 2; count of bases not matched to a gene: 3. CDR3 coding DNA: TGTGCCAGCAGCTTGGGGGGGACAGGGGGGAACTATGGCTACACCTTC. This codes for CASSLGGTGGNYGYTF.

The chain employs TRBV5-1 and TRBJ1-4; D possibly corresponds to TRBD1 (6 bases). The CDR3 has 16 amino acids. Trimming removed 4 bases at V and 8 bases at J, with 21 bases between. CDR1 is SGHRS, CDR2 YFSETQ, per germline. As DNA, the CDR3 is TGCGCCAGCAGCGTGGGAGGGGGGGCGCGTCGGGAAAAACTGTTTTTT. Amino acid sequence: CASSVGGGARREKLFF.

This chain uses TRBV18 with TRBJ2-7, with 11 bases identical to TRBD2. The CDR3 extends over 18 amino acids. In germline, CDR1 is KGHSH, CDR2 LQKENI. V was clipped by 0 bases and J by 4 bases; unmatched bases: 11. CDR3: CASSPPALAGGLIYEQYF. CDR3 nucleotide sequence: TGTGCCAGCTCACCACCGGCCCTAGCGGGGGGACTAATATACGAGCAGTACTTC.

CDR3 nucleotides: TGTGCCAGCAGCTTATCACAGGGGGGTTTTGAGCAGTACTTC. This translates into CASSLSQGGFEQYF. The chain links TRBV7-2 to TRBJ2-7; TRBD1 agrees at 8 bases. The V gene's germline CDR1 is SGHTA and CDR2 FQGNSA. Germline trimming cut 2 bases from V and 7 bases from J; bases unmatched to any gene: 7. This CDR3 has 14 residues. The variable domain in full, completed from reference TRBV7-2 and TRBJ2-7, reads GAGVSQSPSNKVTEKGKDVELRCDPISGHTALYWYRQSLGQGLEFLIYFQGNSAPDKSGLPSDRFSAERTGGSVSTLTIQRTQQEDSAVYLCASSLSQGGFEQYFGPGTRLTVT.

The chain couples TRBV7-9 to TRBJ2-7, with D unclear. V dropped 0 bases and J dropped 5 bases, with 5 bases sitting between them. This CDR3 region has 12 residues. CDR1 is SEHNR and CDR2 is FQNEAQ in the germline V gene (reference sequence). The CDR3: CASSLAQNEQYF. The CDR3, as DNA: TGTGCCAGCAGCTTAGCTCAAAACGAGCAGTACTTC.

The DNA for the CDR3 is TGCGCCAGCAGCTTGGGGACAGGGGCAGGGTTTTACAATGAGCAGTTCTTC. Translating it yields CASSLGTGAGFYNEQFF. V usage is TRBV5-1 and J usage is TRBJ2-1, with 9 bases matching TRBD1. The CDR3 sequence is 17 residues long. The ends lost 0 bases at V and 4 bases at J; junction bases unmatched: 8. The V gene's germline CDR1 is SGHRS and CDR2 YFSETQ.

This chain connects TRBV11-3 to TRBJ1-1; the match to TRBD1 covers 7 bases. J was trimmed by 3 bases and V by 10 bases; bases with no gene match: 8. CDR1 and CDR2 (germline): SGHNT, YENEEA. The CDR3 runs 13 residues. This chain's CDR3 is CAIGTRGDTEAFF. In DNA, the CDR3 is TGTGCCATTGGGACCAGGGGGGACACTGAAGCTTTCTTT. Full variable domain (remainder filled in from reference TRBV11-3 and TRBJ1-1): EAGVVQSPRYKIIEKKQPVAFWCNPISGHNTLYWYLQNLGQGPELLIRYENEEAVDDSQLPKDRFSAERLKGVDSTLKIQPAELGDSAVYLCAIGTRGDTEAFFGQGTRLTVV.

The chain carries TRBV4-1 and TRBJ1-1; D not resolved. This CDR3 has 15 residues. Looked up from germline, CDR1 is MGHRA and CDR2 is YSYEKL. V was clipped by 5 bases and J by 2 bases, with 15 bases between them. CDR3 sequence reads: CASSSTAQINTEAFF. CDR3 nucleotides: TGCGCCAGCAGCTCGACGGCACAGATAAACACTGAAGCTTTCTTT.

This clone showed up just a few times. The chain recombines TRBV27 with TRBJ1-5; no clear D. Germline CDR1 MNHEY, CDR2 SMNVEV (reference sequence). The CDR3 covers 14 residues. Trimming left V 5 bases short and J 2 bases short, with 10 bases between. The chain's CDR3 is CASSALLGNQPQHF. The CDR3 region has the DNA TGTGCCAGCAGTGCCCTACTAGGCAATCAGCCCCAGCATTTT.

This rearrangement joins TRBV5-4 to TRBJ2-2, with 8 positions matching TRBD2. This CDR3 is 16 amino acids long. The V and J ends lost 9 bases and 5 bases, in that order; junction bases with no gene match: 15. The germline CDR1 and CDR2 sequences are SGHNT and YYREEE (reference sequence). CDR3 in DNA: TGTGCCACCTCGGGGGGGGACGTGATTTGGACCGGGGAGCTGTTTTTT. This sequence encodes CATSGGDVIWTGELFF.

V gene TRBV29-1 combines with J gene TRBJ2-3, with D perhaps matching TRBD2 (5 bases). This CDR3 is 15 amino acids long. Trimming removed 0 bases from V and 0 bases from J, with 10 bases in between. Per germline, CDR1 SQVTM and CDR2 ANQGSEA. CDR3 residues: CSVEDIGLSTDTQYF. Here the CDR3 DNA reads TGCAGCGTTGAAGATATCGGACTTAGCACAGATACGCAGTATTTT.

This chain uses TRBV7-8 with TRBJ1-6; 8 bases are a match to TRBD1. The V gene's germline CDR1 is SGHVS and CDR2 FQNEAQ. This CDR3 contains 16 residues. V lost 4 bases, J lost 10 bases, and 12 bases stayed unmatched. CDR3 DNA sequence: TGTGCCAGCAGCTGGGGTGGCGGGACAGGAGGATCACCCCTCCACTTT. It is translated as CASSWGGGTGGSPLHF. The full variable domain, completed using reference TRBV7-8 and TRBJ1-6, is GAGVSQSPRYKVAKRGQDVALRCDPISGHVSLFWYQQALGQGPEFLTYFQNEAQLDKSGLPSDRFFAERPEGSVSTLKIQRTQQEDSAVYLCASSWGGGTGGSPLHFGNGTRLTVT.

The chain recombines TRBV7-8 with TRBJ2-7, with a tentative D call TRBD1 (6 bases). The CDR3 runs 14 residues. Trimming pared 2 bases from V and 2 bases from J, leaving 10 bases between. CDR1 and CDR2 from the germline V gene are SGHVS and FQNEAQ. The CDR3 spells CASSLRTDPYEQYF. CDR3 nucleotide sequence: TGTGCCAGCAGCTTAAGGACAGACCCCTACGAGCAGTACTTC.

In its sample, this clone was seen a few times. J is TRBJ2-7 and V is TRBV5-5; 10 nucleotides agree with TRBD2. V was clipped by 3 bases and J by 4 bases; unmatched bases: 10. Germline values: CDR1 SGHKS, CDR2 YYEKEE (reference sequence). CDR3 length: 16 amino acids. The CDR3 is CASSSGNPGLAYEQYF. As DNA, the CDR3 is TGTGCCAGCAGCTCGGGGAATCCGGGACTAGCGTACGAGCAGTACTTC.

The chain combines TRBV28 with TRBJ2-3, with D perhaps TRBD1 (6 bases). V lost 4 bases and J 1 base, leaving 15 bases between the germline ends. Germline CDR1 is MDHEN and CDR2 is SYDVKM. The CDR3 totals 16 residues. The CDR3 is CASSSAIRGGTDTQYF. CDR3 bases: TGTGCCAGCAGTTCCGCGATCAGGGGCGGCACAGATACGCAGTATTTT.